These T cell receptor beta chains were read from a single sample in a study of a mutant IDH1 vaccine in newly diagnosed glioma. These receptors' antigens are unknown. Produced via immunoSEQ multiplex PCR; TCRdb's table is partial and in-frame only. The sample yields 56,000 or so clones, around 80% seen once. The sample was PBMCs, taken from a glioma patient whose treatment included an IDH1 peptide vaccine. The receptor set was obtained from a woman aged 40 to 55 with glioma. CDR3s include the opening cysteine and the closing phenylalanine or tryptophan. The order of the fields is CDR3 length, V gene, J gene, clone size, D gene, CDR3 protein, CDR3 DNA. A D gene is named only where the DNA matches it firmly. Rows may omit the clone size; those that give it use once, few, many or a size class.

13,TRBV4-1,TRBJ1-1,-,TRBD1,CASSQETGYEAFF,TGCGCCAGCAGCCAAGAGACAGGGTATGAAGCTTTCTTT
14,TRBV7-8,TRBJ2-7,-,-,CASSLAYRQLEQYF,TGTGCCAGCAGCTTAGCGTATCGGCAGCTCGAGCAGTACTTC
16,TRBV9,TRBJ1-1,-,-,CASSGGGARRSTEAFF,TGTGCCAGCAGCGGCGGAGGGGCGCGTAGGAGCACTGAAGCTTTCTTT
15,TRBV19,TRBJ1-5,-,-,CASSIEGEAYQPQHF,TGTGCCAGTAGTATAGAGGGGGAGGCTTATCAGCCCCAGCATTTT
15,TRBV13,TRBJ2-1,-,TRBD2,CASSRSGGASNEQFF,TGTGCCAGCAGCAGAAGCGGGGGGGCCAGCAATGAGCAGTTCTTC
13,TRBV30,TRBJ1-3,-,-,CAWSPGPGNTIYF,TGTGCCTGGAGCCCGGGCCCTGGAAACACCATATATTTT
14,TRBV7-9,TRBJ2-2,-,-,CASSLGENTGELFF,TGTGCCAGCAGCTTAGGGGAGAACACCGGGGAGCTGTTTTTT
13,TRBV7-2,TRBJ2-3,-,-,CASSSPGTDTQYF,TGTGCCAGCAGCAGTCCAGGGACAGATACGCAGTATTTT
15,TRBV10-1,TRBJ2-2,-,-,CASSEPGANTGELFF,TGCGCCAGCAGTGAGCCAGGGGCGAACACCGGGGAGCTGTTTTTT
16,TRBV4-1,TRBJ2-7,-,-,CASSLTGHTSSYEQYF,TGCGCCAGCAGCCTAACTGGACATACTAGCTCCTACGAGCAGTACTTC
20,TRBV9,TRBJ1-6,-,-,CASSVGRGGVHSSYNSPLHF,TGTGCCAGCAGCGTAGGAAGGGGGGGAGTCCATAGCTCCTATAATTCACCCCTCCACTTT
14,TRBV7-6,TRBJ2-3,-,-,CASSLQGSTDTQYF,TGTGCCAGCAGCTTGCAGGGATCCACAGATACGCAGTATTTT
15,TRBV18,TRBJ1-1,few,-,CASSPLTAMNTEAFF,TGTGCCAGCTCACCGCTCACAGCCATGAACACTGAAGCTTTCTTT
17,TRBV7-6,TRBJ2-1,-,-,CASSLGSQTSSYNEQFF,TGTGCCAGCAGCTTAGGTAGTCAAACGAGCTCCTACAATGAGCAGTTCTTC
11,TRBV30,TRBJ1-2,-,-,CAWSVSYGYTF,TGTGCCTGGAGTGTCAGCTATGGCTACACCTTC
16,TRBV27,TRBJ2-5,-,TRBD2,CASSPRLAGTQETQYF,TGTGCCAGCAGTCCTAGACTAGCGGGCACTCAAGAGACCCAGTACTTC
12,TRBV19,TRBJ2-3,-,-,CASSRTGDTQYF,TGTGCCAGTAGTAGAACTGGAGATACGCAGTATTTT
15,TRBV5-1,TRBJ1-1,-,-,CASSQALQGMTEAFF,TGCGCCAGCAGCCAGGCTCTCCAGGGAATGACTGAAGCTTTCTTT
14,TRBV5-1,TRBJ2-3,-,TRBD2,CASSLDRRLADQYF,TGCGCCAGCAGCTTGGACCGACGACTAGCGGATCAGTATTTT
11,TRBV7-2,TRBJ2-3,-,-,CASSRTDTQYF,TGTGCCAGCAGTCGCACAGATACGCAGTATTTT
16,TRBV5-5,TRBJ1-5,once,-,CASSLWEGQGNQPQHF,TGTGCCAGCAGCTTGTGGGAGGGTCAGGGGAATCAGCCCCAGCATTTT
15,TRBV9,TRBJ2-3,-,TRBD2,CASSAGTSATDTQYF,TGTGCCAGCAGCGCCGGGACTAGCGCCACAGATACGCAGTATTTT
13,TRBV6-6,TRBJ2-7,few,-,CASSEHVAYEQYF,TGTGCCAGCAGTGAGCACGTAGCCTACGAGCAGTACTTC
14,TRBV5-1,TRBJ1-2,-,TRBD1,CASSLDGQGHGYTF,TGCGCCAGCAGCTTGGATGGACAGGGTCATGGCTACACCTTC
17,TRBV13,TRBJ1-3,few,TRBD1,CASSFAGQGNSGNTIYF,TGTGCCAGCAGTTTCGCGGGACAGGGGAACTCTGGAAACACCATATATTTT
13,TRBV5-1,TRBJ1-2,-,-,CASSMDTGYGYTF,TGCGCCAGCAGCATGGACACGGGCTATGGCTACACCTTC
14,TRBV25-1,TRBJ1-2,-,-,CASSSTGARGGYTF,TGTGCCAGCAGTTCAACCGGGGCTCGAGGCGGCTACACCTTC
12,TRBV2,TRBJ1-2,-,-,CASSEGAYGYTF,TGTGCCAGCAGTGAAGGGGCCTATGGCTACACCTTC
16,TRBV29-1,TRBJ1-2,-,TRBD1,CSVVPTGTGASNGYTF,TGCAGCGTTGTGCCGACCGGGACAGGGGCCTCGAATGGCTACACCTTC
16,TRBV14,TRBJ2-5,-,TRBD2,CASSQGLAGTQETQYF,TGTGCCAGCAGCCAAGGCCTAGCGGGGACCCAAGAGACCCAGTACTTC
17,TRBV30,TRBJ1-2,-,-,CAWSVLRWGRASYGYTF,TGTGCCTGGAGTGTACTCCGCTGGGGCAGGGCATCCTATGGCTACACCTTC
14,TRBV7-8,TRBJ1-1,few,-,CASSLRNTNTEAFF,TGTGCCAGCAGCTTAAGGAACACCAACACTGAAGCTTTCTTT
13,TRBV15,TRBJ2-3,-,-,CATSRDNTDTQYF,TGTGCCACCAGCAGGGACAACACAGATACGCAGTATTTT
13,TRBV12-5,TRBJ2-7,-,TRBD1,CASGPDRGYEQYF,TGTGCTAGTGGCCCCGACAGGGGGTACGAGCAGTACTTC
14,TRBV11-2,TRBJ2-3,-,TRBD2,CASSLGGITDTQYF,TGTGCCAGCAGCTTGGGGGGGATCACAGATACGCAGTATTTT
16,TRBV9,TRBJ2-7,-,TRBD1,CASSWNPGQGAREQYF,TGTGCCAGCAGTTGGAACCCGGGACAGGGGGCGAGGGAGCAGTACTTC
15,TRBV18,TRBJ1-5,-,-,CASSRDSGVVQPQHF,TGTGCCAGCTCACGGGATTCCGGGGTTGTTCAGCCCCAGCATTTT
11,TRBV5-6,TRBJ2-3,-,-,CASRSEYTQYF,TGTGCCAGCCGCTCGGAGTATACGCAGTATTTT
15,TRBV19,TRBJ1-5,-,-,CASSSEGLSNQPQHF,TGTGCCAGTAGTAGTGAGGGTCTTAGCAATCAGCCCCAGCATTTT
14,TRBV29-1,TRBJ2-3,once,TRBD1,CSVVSGQVTDTQYF,TGCAGCGTTGTCTCGGGACAGGTCACAGATACGCAGTATTTT
14,TRBV6-1,TRBJ1-5,-,-,CASSENSGDQPQHF,TGTGCCAGCAGTGAGAACAGCGGGGATCAGCCCCAGCATTTT
14,TRBV30,TRBJ2-2,-,-,CASGAPRGTGELFF,TGTGCCTCCGGGGCCCCACGGGGCACCGGGGAGCTGTTTTTT
17,TRBV11-3,TRBJ2-2,-,TRBD2,CASSLDRSSGGTGELFF,TGTGCCAGCAGCTTAGATCGTTCTAGCGGGGGCACCGGGGAGCTGTTTTTT
16,TRBV7-8,TRBJ2-7,-,TRBD2,CASSLVLAGGPYEQYF,TGTGCCAGCAGCTTAGTACTAGCGGGGGGCCCCTACGAGCAGTACTTC
14,TRBV7-9,TRBJ2-3,-,-,CASSFYRTADTQYF,TGTGCCAGCAGCTTCTACCGGACAGCAGATACGCAGTATTTT
11,TRBV29-1,TRBJ1-1,medium-sized,-,CSAAMNTEAFF,TGCAGCGCAGCTATGAACACTGAAGCTTTCTTT
17,TRBV2,TRBJ2-5,-,TRBD2,CASSPGRVTGGSPLQYF,TGTGCCAGCAGTCCAGGGAGGGTAACGGGGGGGTCCCCCCTCCAGTACTTC
11,TRBV10-3,TRBJ1-2,-,-,CAISEDYGYTF,TGTGCCATCAGTGAGGACTATGGCTACACCTTC
14,TRBV6-6,TRBJ1-5,-,TRBD1,CASSRGQDYQPQHF,TGTGCCAGCAGCCGAGGACAGGACTATCAGCCCCAGCATTTT
16,TRBV2,TRBJ2-3,once,-,CAITPVGGAVTDTQYF,TGTGCCATTACCCCCGTAGGGGGGGCCGTGACAGATACGCAGTATTTT
17,TRBV6-1,TRBJ1-6,-,-,CASSEALWTVYNSPLHF,TGTGCCAGCAGTGAAGCGCTTTGGACAGTTTATAATTCACCCCTCCACTTT
16,TRBV30,TRBJ1-3,few,TRBD1,CAWSVLRQGTGNTIYF,TGTGCCTGGAGTGTTTTACGACAGGGAACCGGAAACACCATATATTTT
17,TRBV9,TRBJ2-5,-,TRBD2,CASSLGTSGGAGETQYF,TGTGCCAGCAGCCTCGGGACTAGCGGGGGGGCCGGGGAGACCCAGTACTTC
13,TRBV7-7,TRBJ1-1,few,-,CALLRRGSDEAFF,TGTGCTTTGCTTCGCAGGGGCAGCGATGAAGCTTTCTTT
15,TRBV7-2,TRBJ2-5,-,TRBD1,CASSSWTGGGETQYF,TGTGCCAGCAGCTCGTGGACAGGGGGCGGAGAGACCCAGTACTTC
17,TRBV14,TRBJ2-7,-,-,CASSQGLRVGGTYEQYF,TGTGCCAGCAGCCAAGGTCTCAGGGTCGGAGGAACCTACGAGCAGTACTTC
13,TRBV10-2,TRBJ1-5,medium-sized,-,CASSEEGIQPQHF,TGCGCCAGCAGTGAAGAGGGCATTCAGCCCCAGCATTTT
11,TRBV6-1,TRBJ1-1,-,-,CASTPGAPAFF,TGTGCCAGCACCCCCGGGGCGCCAGCTTTCTTT
15,TRBV5-1,TRBJ2-1,-,TRBD1,CASSLEGTGDNEQFF,TGCGCCAGCAGCTTGGAAGGGACAGGCGACAATGAGCAGTTCTTC
13,TRBV29-1,TRBJ2-5,-,TRBD1,CSVGTGGYETQYF,TGCAGCGTTGGGACAGGGGGTTACGAGACCCAGTACTTC